The clone carrying this T cell receptor beta chain was seen a single time. The sample is drawn from a study of blood T cell repertoires in COVID-19. Study at large: In each case, the material was cDNA or gDNA derived from T cells, B-cell-depleted T cells, or PBMCs.

The table came from immunoSEQ multiplex PCR; TCRdb's copy has only in-frame clones and leaves some out. The table includes some 130,000 clones, just over 75% detected once. From germline, CDR1 is ENHRY and CDR2 SYGVKD. V was cut by 6 bases and J by 1 base, with 15 bases left in between. The CDR3 loop spans 15 amino acids. This TCR was recovered from a human donor in a cohort sampled during active COVID-19. The chain employs TRBV10-3 and TRBJ1-1; D might be TRBD1 (6 bases). Sequenced: peripheral blood. The CDR3 loop is CAIRDSKNENTEAFF. The CDR3 DNA reads TGTGCCATCAGGGACAGCAAAAACGAGAACACTGAAGCTTTCTTT.